These T cell receptor beta chains were read from a single sample in a study of blood T cell repertoires in COVID-19. Only in-frame clones appear in the TCRdb table, and some are missing; sequencing was by immunoSEQ multiplex PCR. The sample yields 70,000 or so clones, over 80% seen once. The sequencing input was peripheral blood. The receptor set was obtained from an elderly woman with active COVID-19. CDR3s include the opening cysteine and the closing phenylalanine or tryptophan.

CDR3 length	V gene	CDR3 protein
13	TRBV6-2/TRBV6-3	CASSYQVAGGWYF
14	TRBV2	CASSEEGDTGELFF
16	TRBV19	CASTQVAEGAYNEQFF
15	TRBV19	CASSILSGNTGELFF
12	TRBV6-5	CASSLTGNTIYF
15	TRBV5-1	CASSSTSGSTDTQYF
16	TRBV24-1	CATSIQDPSNTGELFF
11	TRBV29-1	CSAYRADTQYF
14	TRBV20-1	CSASGGGITDTQYF
12	TRBV9	CASRGDDQPQHF
14	TRBV4-3	CASSQVLGGRGYTF
14	TRBV11-2	CASRRLGQPYEQYF
14	TRBV5-4	CASSLVRGSDAQYF
14	TRBV5-1	CASSLGHMNTEAFF
17	TRBV7-9	CASSFRDRGNVNYGYTF
14	TRBV5-1	CASSLAGGVSPLHF
15	TRBV9	CASSVDLAGVDTQYF
13	TRBV28	CASKKGGRETQYF
14	TRBV7-2	CASRRTSGFYEQYF
15	TRBV11-3	CASSPMFHNTGELFF
15	TRBV18	CASSEQGASNQPQHF
14	TRBV29-1	CSAFGLENYNEQFF
14	TRBV2	CASTFSRSSYEQYF
13	TRBV12-3/TRBV12-4	CASSRGTGDGYTF
16	TRBV11-2	CASSLQAGGNTGELFF
13	TRBV11-1	CASSLWQGTEAFF
15	TRBV7-6	CASSLREGPYNEQFF
12	TRBV12-3/TRBV12-4	CASSFTGYEQYF
16	TRBV2	CASSERQGARGEKLFF
16	TRBV30	CAWSGSPSGSIFEQFF
16	TRBV10-3	CAISQDRGPEAEKLFF
14	TRBV28	CASSSGLLSGELFF
18	TRBV27	CASSLSPGGGRRGETQYF
15	TRBV4-3	CASSQDPGGRTEAFF
14	TRBV7-8	CASSLRQGGQPQHF
17	TRBV5-1	CASSRLPGQGFQETQYF
15	TRBV4-3	CASSQSGSFVGELFF
14	TRBV5-1	CASSLDGRVYEQYF
12	TRBV25-1	CASSVGYYEQYF
15	TRBV18	CASSPLNPGANVLTF
16	TRBV7-2	CASSLAIVGGGETQYF
15	TRBV27	CASRRAGTGLYEQYF
16	TRBV5-5	CASSTQGVIITGELFF
14	TRBV7-2	CASSIRQGTYEQYF
15	TRBV7-6	CASSLGGRGESPQHF
18	TRBV19	CASSPQGPGLFSTYEQYF
14	TRBV6-5	CASSRDRGQETQYF
14	TRBV30	CAWSGGRDSQPQHF
18	TRBV4-2	CASSQKLAGGSNTGELFF
17	TRBV6-6	CASSRRPGQGASSGYTF
13	TRBV12-3/TRBV12-4	CASTQLANEKLFF
16	TRBV6-1	CASSDSPRRQDYEQYF
12	TRBV10-1	CARPGAGLEQFF
18	TRBV27	CASRGGTGGPLSNQPQHF
16	TRBV27	CASSAFQAPGANVLTF
15	TRBV7-6	CASSPQDRRNYGYTF
16	TRBV24-1	CATSDSLAGVGDEQFF
14	TRBV19	CASSYNRRDEKLFF